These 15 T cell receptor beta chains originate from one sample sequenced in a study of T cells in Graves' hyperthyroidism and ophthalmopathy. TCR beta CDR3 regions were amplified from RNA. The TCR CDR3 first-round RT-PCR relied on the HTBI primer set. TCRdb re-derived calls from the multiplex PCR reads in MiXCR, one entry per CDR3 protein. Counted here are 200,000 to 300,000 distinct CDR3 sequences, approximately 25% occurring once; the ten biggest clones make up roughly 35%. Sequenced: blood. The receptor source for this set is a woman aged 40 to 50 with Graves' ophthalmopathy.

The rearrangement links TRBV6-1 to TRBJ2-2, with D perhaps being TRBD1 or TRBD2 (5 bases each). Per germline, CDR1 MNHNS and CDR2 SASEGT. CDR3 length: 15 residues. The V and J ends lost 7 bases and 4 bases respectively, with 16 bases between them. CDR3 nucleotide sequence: TGTGCCAGCAAAGTGTGGGGGAAGAGCACCGGGGAGCTGTTTTTT. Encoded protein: CASKVWGKSTGELFF.

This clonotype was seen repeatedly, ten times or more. The CDR3 sequence: CASRPLGGAYEQYF. CDR3 in DNA: TGTGCCAGCAGGCCGCTGGGCGGGGCCTACGAGCAGTACTTC. This chain uses TRBV5-6 with TRBJ2-7, with D possibly being TRBD2 (6 bases). CDR1 is SGHDT and CDR2 is YYEEEE in the germline V gene. This CDR3 has 14 amino acids. The ends were cut back, 5 bases at V and 2 bases at J, with 14 bases in the middle.

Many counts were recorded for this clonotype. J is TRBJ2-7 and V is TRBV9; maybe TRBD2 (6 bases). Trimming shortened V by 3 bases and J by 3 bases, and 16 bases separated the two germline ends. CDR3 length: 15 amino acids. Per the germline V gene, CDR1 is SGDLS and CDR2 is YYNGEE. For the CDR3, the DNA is TGTGCCAGCAGCGCAAGTGGCGGCGGGGTCTACGAGCAGTACTTC. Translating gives CASSASGGGVYEQYF.

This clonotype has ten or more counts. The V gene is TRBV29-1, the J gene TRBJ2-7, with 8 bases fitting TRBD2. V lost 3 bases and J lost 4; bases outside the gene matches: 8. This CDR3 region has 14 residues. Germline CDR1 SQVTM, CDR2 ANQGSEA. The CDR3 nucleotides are TGCAGCGTTGAGGGAGCGGGAGAGTCGTACGAGCAGTACTTC. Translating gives CSVEGAGESYEQYF.

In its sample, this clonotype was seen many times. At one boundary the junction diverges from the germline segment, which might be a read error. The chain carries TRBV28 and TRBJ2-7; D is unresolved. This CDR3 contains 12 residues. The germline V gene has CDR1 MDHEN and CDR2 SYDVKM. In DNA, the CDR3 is TGTGCCAGCAGTTTTCCCCCGGCGAGGTGGGACTTC. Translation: CASSFPPARWDF.

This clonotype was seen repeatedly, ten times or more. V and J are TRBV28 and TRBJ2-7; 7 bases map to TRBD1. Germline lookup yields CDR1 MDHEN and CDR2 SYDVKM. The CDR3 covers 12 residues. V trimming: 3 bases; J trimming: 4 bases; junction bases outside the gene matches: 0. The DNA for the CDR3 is TGTGCCAGCAGTTTGGGACAGTACGAGCAGTACTTC. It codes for CASSLGQYEQYF.

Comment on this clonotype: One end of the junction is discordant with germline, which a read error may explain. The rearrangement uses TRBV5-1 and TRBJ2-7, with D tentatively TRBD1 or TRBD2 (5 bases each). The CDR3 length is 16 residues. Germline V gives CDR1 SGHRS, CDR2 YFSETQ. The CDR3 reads CASSFFEGRSSYEQSF. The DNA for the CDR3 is TGCGCCAGCAGCTTCTTCGAGGGACGGAGCTCCTACGAGCAGTCCTTC.

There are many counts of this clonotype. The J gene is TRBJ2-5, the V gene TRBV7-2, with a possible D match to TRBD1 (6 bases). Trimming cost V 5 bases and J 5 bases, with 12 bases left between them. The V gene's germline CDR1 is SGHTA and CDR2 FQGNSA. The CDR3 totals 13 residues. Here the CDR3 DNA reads TGTGCCAGCAGCCAATACAGGGCGGAGACCCAGTACTTC. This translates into CASSQYRAETQYF.

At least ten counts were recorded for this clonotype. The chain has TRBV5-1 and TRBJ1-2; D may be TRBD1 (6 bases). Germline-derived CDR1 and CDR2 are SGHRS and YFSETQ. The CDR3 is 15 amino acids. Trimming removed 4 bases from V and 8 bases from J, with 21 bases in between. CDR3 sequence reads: CASSPRDNPSGGYTF. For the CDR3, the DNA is TGCGCCAGCAGCCCCCGGGACAATCCCTCGGGGGGCTACACCTTC. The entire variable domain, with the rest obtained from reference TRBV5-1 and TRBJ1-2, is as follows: KAGVTQTPRYLIKTRGQQVTLSCSPISGHRSVSWYQQTPGQGLQFLFEYFSETQRNKGNFPGRFSGRQFSNSRSEMNVSTLELGDSALYLCASSPRDNPSGGYTFGSGTRLTVV.

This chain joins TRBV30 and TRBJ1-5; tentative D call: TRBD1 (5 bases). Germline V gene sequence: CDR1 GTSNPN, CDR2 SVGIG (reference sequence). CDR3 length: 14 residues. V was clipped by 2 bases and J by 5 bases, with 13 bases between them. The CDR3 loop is CAWSQGRFYQPQHF. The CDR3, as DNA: TGTGCCTGGAGTCAGGGCAGGTTCTATCAGCCCCAGCATTTT.

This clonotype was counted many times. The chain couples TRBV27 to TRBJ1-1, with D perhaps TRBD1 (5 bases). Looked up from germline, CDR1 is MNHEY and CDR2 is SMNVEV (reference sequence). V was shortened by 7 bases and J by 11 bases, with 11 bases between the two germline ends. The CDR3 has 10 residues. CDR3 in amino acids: CASNTGWAFF. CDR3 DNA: TGTGCCAGCAACACAGGTTGGGCTTTCTTT.

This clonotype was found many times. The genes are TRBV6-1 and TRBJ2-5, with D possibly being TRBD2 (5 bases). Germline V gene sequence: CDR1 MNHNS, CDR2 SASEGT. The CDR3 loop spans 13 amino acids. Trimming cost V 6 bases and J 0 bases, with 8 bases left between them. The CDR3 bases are TGTGCCAGCAGACTAGGAAACCAAGAGACCCAGTACTTC. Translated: CASRLGNQETQYF.

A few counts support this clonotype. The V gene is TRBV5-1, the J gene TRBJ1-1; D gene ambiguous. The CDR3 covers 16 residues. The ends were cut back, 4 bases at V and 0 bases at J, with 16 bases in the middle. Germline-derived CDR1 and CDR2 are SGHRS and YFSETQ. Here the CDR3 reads CASSRHGAAMNTEAFF. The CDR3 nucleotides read TGCGCCAGCAGCCGACATGGAGCCGCGATGAACACTGAAGCTTTCTTT. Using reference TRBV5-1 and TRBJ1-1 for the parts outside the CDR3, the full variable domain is KAGVTQTPRYLIKTRGQQVTLSCSPISGHRSVSWYQQTPGQGLQFLFEYFSETQRNKGNFPGRFSGRQFSNSRSEMNVSTLELGDSALYLCASSRHGAAMNTEAFFGQGTRLTVV.

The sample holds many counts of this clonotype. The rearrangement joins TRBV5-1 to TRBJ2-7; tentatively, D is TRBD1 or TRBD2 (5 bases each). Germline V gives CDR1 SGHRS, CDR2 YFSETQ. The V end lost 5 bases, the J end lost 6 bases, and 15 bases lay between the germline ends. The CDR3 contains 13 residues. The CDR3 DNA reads TGCGCCAGCAGGGCTGAGGGGTTTCGCGAGCAGTACTTC. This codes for CASRAEGFREQYF. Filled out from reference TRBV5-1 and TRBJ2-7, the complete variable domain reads KAGVTQTPRYLIKTRGQQVTLSCSPISGHRSVSWYQQTPGQGLQFLFEYFSETQRNKGNFPGRFSGRQFSNSRSEMNVSTLELGDSALYLCASRAEGFREQYFGPGTRLTVT.

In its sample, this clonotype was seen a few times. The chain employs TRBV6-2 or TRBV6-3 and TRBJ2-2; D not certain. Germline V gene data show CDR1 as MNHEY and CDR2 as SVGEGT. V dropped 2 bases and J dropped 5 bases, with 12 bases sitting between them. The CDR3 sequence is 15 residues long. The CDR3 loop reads CASSYVPDSTGELFF. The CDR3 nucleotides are TGTGCCAGCAGTTACGTTCCTGACTCGACCGGGGAGCTGTTTTTT.